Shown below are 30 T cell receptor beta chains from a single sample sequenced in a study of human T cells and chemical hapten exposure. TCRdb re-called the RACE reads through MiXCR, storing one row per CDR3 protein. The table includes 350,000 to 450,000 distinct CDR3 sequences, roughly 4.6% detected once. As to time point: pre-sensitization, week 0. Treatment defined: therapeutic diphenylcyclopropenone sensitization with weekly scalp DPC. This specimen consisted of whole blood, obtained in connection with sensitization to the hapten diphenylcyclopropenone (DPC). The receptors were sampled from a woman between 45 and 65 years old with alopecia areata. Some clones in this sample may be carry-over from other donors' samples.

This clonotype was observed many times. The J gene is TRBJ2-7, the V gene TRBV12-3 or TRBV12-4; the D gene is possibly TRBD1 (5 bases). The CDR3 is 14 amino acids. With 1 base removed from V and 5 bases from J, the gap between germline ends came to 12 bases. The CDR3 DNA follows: TGTGCCAGCAGTTTAGGGACAATCCCCCACGAGCAGTACTTC. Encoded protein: CASSLGTIPHEQYF.

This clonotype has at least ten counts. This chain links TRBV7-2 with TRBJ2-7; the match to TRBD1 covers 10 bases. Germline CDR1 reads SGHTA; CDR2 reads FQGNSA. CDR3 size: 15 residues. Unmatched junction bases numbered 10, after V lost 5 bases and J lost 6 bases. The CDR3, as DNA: TGTGCCAGCAGCAACCCCCGGGACAGGGGCCGCGAGCAGTACTTC. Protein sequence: CASSNPRDRGREQYF.

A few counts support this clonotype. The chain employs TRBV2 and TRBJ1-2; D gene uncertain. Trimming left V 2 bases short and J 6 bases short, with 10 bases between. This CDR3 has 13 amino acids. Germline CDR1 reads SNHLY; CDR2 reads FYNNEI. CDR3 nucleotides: TGTGCCAGCAGTGAATACAAGCCCAATGGCTACACCTTC. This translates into CASSEYKPNGYTF.

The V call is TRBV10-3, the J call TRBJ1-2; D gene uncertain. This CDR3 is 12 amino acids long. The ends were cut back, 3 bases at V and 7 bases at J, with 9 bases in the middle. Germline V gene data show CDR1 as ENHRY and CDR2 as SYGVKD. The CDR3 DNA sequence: TGTGCCATCAGTGAAGGAGGGCTTGGCTACACCTTC. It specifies CAISEGGLGYTF.

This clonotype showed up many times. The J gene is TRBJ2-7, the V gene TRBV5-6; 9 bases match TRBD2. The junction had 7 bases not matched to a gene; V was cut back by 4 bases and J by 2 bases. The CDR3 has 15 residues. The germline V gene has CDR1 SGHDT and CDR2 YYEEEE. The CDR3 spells CASSVRLAETYEQYF. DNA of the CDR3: TGTGCCAGCAGCGTTCGACTAGCGGAGACCTACGAGCAGTACTTC.

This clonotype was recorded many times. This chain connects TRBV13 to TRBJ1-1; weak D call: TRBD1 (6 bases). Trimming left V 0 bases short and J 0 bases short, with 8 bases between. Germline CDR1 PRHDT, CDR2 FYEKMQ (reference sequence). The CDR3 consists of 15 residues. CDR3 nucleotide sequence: TGTGCCAGCAGCTTAGGTCGACAGGTGAACACTGAAGCTTTCTTT. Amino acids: CASSLGRQVNTEAFF. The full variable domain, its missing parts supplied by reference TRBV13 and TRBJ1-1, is AAGVIQSPRHLIKEKRETATLKCYPIPRHDTVYWYQQGPGQDPQFLISFYEKMQSDKGSIPDRFSAQQFSDYHSELNMSSLELGDSALYFCASSLGRQVNTEAFFGQGTRLTVV.

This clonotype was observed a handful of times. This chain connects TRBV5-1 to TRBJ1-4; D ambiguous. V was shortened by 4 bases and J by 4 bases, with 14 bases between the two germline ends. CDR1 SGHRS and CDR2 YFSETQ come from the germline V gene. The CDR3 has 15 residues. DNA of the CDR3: TGCGCCAGCAGCCCACTCTTTCCTTATAATGAAAAACTGTTTTTT. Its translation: CASSPLFPYNEKLFF. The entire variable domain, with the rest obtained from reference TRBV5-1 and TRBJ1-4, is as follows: KAGVTQTPRYLIKTRGQQVTLSCSPISGHRSVSWYQQTPGQGLQFLFEYFSETQRNKGNFPGRFSGRQFSNSRSEMNVSTLELGDSALYLCASSPLFPYNEKLFFGSGTQLSVL.

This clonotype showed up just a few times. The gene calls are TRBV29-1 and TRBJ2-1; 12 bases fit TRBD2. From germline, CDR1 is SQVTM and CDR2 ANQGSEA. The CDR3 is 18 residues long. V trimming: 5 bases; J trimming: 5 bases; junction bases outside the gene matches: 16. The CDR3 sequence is CSVRGSHLAGGPNNEQFF. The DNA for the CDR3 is TGCAGCGTTAGGGGCAGTCATCTAGCGGGGGGGCCTAACAATGAGCAGTTCTTC.

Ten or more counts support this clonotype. CDR3 in amino acids: CASSEHGQGREQYF. CDR3 in DNA: TGTGCCAGCAGTGAACATGGACAGGGTCGGGAGCAGTACTTC. The rearrangement links TRBV6-1 to TRBJ2-7; 8 nucleotides match TRBD1. Looked up from germline, CDR1 is MNHNS and CDR2 is SASEGT. The CDR3 has 14 amino acids. With V trimmed by 2 bases and J by 7 bases, 7 bases remained unmatched.

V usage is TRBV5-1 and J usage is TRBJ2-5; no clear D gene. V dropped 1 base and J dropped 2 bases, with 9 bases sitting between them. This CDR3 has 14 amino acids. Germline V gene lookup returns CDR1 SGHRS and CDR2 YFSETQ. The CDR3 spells CASSLQVGQETQYF. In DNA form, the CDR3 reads TGCGCCAGCAGCTTGCAGGTGGGGCAAGAGACCCAGTACTTC. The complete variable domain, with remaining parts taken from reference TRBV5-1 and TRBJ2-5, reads KAGVTQTPRYLIKTRGQQVTLSCSPISGHRSVSWYQQTPGQGLQFLFEYFSETQRNKGNFPGRFSGRQFSNSRSEMNVSTLELGDSALYLCASSLQVGQETQYFGPGTRLLVL.

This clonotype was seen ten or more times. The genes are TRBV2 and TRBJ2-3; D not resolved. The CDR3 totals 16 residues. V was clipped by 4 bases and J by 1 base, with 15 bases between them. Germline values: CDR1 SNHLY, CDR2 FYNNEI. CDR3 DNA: TGTGCCAGCAGTGGGTCGTGGGTCGAACGCACAGATACGCAGTATTTT. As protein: CASSGSWVERTDTQYF.

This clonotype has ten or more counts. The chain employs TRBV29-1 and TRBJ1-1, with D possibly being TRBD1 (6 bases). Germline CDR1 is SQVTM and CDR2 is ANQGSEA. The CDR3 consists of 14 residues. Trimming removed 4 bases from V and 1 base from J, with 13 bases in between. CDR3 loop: CSVAPKGGNTEAFF. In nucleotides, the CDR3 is TGCAGCGTTGCCCCGAAGGGGGGGAACACTGAAGCTTTCTTT.

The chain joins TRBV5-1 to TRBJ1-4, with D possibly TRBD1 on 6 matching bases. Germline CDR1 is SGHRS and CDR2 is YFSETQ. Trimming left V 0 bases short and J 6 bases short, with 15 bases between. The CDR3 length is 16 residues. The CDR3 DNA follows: TGCGCCAGCAGCTTGGAAGTACAGGGAATGGATGAAAAACTGTTTTTT. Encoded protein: CASSLEVQGMDEKLFF.

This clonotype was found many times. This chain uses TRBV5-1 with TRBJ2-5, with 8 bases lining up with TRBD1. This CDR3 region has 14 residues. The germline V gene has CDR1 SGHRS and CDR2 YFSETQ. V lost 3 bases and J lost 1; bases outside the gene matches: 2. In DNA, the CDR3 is TGCGCCAGCAGCTGGGGACAGGCCCAAGAGACCCAGTACTTC. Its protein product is CASSWGQAQETQYF.

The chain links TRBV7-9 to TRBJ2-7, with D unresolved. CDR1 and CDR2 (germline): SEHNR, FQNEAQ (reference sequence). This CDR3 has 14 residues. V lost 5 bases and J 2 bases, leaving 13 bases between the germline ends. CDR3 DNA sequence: TGTGCCAGCAGCACAGCACTGAGAACCTACGAGCAGTACTTC. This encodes CASSTALRTYEQYF. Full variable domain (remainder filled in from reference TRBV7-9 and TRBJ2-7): DTGVSQNPRHKITKRGQNVTFRCDPISEHNRLYWYRQTLGQGPEFLTYFQNEAQLEKSRLLSDRFSAERPKGSFSTLEIQRTEQGDSAMYLCASSTALRTYEQYFGPGTRLTVT.

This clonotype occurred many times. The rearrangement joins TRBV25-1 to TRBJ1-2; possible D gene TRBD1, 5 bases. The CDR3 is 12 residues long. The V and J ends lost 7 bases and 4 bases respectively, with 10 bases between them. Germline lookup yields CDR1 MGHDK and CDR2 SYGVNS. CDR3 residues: CASTRDTYGYTF. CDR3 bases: TGTGCCAGCACCAGGGATACCTATGGCTACACCTTC.

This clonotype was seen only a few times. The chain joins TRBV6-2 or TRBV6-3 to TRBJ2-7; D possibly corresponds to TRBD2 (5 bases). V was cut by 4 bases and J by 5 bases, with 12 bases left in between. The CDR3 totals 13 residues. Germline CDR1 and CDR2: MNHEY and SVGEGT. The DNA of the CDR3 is TGTGCCAGCAGTTTGGACTCTCTGGACGAGCAGTACTTC. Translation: CASSLDSLDEQYF.

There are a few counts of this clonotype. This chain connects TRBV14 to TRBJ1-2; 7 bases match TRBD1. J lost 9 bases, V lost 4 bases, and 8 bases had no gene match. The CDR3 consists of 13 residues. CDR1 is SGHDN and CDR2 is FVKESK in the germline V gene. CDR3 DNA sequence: TGTGCCAGCAGCCGACGGCCGACAGGGCGCTACACCTTC. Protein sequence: CASSRRPTGRYTF.

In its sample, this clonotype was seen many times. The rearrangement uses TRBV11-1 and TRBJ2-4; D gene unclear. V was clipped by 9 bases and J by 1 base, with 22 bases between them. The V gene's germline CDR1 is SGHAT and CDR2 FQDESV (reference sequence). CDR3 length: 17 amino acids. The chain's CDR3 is CARVSDGILRAKNIQYF. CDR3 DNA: TGTGCCAGAGTTTCGGACGGAATCCTTAGGGCCAAAAACATTCAGTACTTC. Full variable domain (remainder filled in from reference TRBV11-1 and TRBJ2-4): EAEVAQSPRYKITEKSQAVAFWCDPISGHATLYWYRQILGQGPELLVQFQDESVVDDSQLPKDRFSAERLKGVDSTLKIQPAELGDSAMYLCARVSDGILRAKNIQYFGAGTRLSVL.

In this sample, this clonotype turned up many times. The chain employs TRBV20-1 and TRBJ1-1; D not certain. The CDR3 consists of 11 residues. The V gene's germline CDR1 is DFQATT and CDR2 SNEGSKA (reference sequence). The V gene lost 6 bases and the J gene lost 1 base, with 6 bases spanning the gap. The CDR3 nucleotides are TGCAGTGCCTTGGGGAACACTGAAGCTTTCTTT. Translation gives CSALGNTEAFF.

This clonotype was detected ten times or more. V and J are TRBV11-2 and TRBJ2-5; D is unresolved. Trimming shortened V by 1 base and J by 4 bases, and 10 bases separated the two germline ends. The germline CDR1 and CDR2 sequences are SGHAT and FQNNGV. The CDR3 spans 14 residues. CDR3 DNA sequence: TGTGCCAGCAGCTTAGTCCGTGGTCTAGAGACCCAGTACTTC. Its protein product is CASSLVRGLETQYF. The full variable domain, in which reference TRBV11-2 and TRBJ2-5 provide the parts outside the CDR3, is EAGVAQSPRYKIIEKRQSVAFWCNPISGHATLYWYQQILGQGPKLLIQFQNNGVVDDSQLPKDRFSAERLKGVDSTLKIQPAKLEDSAVYLCASSLVRGLETQYFGPGTRLLVL.

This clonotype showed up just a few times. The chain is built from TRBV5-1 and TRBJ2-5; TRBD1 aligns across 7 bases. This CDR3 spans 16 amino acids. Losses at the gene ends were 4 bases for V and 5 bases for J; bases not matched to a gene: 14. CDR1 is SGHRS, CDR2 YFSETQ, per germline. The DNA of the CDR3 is TGCGCCAGCAGCCCCTACCGGGACAGTGGCGGTGAGACCCAGTACTTC. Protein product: CASSPYRDSGGETQYF.

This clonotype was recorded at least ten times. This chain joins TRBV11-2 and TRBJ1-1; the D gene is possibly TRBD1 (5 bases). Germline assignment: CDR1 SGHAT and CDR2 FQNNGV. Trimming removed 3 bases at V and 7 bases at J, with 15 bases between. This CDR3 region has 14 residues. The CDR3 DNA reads TGTGCCAGCAGCTTCGACACAGGACGCCTTGAAGCTTTCTTT. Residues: CASSFDTGRLEAFF.

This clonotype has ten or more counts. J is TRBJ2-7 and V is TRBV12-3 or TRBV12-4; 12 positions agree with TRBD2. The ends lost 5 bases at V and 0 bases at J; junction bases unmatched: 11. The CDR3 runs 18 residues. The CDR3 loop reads CASSNSGLAGHNSYEQYF. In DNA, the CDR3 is TGTGCCAGCAGTAACTCGGGACTAGCGGGCCACAACTCCTACGAGCAGTACTTC.

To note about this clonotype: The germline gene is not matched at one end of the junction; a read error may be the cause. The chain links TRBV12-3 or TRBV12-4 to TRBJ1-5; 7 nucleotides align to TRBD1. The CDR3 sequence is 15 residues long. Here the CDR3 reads CASSLRGGQNQPEHF. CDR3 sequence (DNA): TGTGCCAGCAGTTTGAGAGGGGGACAGAATCAGCCCGAGCATTTT.

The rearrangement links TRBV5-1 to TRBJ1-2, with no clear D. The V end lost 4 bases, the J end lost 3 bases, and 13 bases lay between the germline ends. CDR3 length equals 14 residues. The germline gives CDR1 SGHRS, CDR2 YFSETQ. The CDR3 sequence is CASSPIPDDYGYTF. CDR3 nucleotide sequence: TGCGCCAGCAGCCCAATTCCGGATGACTATGGCTACACCTTC.

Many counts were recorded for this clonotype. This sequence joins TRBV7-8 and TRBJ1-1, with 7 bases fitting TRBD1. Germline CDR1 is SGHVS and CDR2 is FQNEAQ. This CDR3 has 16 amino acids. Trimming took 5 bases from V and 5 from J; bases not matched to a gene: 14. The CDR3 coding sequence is TGTGCCAGCAGCCACGACAGGGACCCCTCGGGGACTGAAGCTTTCTTT. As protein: CASSHDRDPSGTEAFF.

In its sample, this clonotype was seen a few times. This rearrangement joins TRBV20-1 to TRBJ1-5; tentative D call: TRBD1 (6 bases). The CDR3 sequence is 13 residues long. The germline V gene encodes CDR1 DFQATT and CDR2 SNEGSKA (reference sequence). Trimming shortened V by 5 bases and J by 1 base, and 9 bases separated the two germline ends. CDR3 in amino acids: CSAQQGSNQPQHF. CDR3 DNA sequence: TGCAGTGCTCAGCAGGGGAGCAATCAGCCCCAGCATTTT.

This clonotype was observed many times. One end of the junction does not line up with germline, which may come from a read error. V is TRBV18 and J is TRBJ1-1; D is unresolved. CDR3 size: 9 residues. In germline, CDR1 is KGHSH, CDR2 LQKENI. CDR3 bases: TGTGCCAGCTCACCACCGCAGACATTT. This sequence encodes CASSPPQTF.

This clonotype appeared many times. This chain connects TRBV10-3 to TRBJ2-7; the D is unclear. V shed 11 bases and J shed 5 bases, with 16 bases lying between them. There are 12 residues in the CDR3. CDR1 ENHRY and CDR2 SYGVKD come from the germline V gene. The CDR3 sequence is CAVLPDGNEQYF. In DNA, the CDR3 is TGTGCCGTCCTCCCGGATGGGAACGAGCAGTACTTC.